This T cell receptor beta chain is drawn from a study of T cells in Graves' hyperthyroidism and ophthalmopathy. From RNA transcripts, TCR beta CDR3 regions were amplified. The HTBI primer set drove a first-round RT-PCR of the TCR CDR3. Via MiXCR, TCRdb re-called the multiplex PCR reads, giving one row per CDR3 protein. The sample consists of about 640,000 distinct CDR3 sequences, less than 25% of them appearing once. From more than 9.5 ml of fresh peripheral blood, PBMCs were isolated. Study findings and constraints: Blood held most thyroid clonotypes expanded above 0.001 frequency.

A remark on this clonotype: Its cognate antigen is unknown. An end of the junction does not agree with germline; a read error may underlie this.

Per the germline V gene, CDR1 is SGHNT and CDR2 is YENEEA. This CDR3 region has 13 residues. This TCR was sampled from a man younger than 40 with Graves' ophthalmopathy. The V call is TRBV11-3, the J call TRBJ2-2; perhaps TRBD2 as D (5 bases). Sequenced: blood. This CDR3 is CASSPGNSGELFF. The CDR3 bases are TGTGCCAGCAGCCCCGGGAACTCCGGGGAGCTGTTTTTT.